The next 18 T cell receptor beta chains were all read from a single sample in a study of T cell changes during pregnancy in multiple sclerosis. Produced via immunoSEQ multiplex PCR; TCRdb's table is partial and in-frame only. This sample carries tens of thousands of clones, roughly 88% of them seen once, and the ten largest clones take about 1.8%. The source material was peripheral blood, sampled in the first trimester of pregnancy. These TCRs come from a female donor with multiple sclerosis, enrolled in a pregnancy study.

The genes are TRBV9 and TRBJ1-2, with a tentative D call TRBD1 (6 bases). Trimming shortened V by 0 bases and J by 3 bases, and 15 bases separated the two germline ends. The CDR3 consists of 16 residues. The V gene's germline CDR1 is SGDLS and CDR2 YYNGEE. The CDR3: CASSVGAQGSHYGYTF. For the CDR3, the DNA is TGTGCCAGCAGCGTAGGAGCTCAGGGGAGTCACTATGGCTACACCTTC.

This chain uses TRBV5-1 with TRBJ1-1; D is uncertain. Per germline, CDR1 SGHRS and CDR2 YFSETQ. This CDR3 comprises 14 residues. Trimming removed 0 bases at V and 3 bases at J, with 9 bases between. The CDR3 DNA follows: TGCGCCAGCAGCTTGGACACGGGATACACTGAAGCTTTCTTT. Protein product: CASSLDTGYTEAFF.

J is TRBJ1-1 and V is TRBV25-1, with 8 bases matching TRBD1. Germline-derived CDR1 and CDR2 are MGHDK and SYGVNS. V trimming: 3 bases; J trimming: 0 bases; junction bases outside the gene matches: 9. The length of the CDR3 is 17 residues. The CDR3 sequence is CASSDQDREYLNTEAFF. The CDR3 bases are TGTGCCAGCAGTGACCAGGACAGGGAGTACCTGAACACTGAAGCTTTCTTT.

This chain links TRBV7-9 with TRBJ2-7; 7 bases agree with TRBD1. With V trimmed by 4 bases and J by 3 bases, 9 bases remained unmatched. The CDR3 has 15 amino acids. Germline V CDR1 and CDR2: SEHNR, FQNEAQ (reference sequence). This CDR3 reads CASSSSDRAYYEQYF. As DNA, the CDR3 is TGTGCCAGCAGCTCTTCCGACAGGGCATACTACGAGCAGTACTTC.

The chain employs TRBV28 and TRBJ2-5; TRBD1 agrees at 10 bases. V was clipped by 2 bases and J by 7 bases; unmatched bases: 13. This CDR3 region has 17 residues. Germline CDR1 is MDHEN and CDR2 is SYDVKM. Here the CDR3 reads CASSLSGMGQGLGTQYF. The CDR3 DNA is TGTGCCAGCAGTTTAAGCGGAATGGGACAGGGGCTCGGGACCCAGTACTTC.

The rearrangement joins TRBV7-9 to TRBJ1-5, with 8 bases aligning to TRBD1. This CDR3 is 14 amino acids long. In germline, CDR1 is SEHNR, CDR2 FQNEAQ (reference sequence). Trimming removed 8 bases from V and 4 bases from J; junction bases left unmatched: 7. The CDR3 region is CASGQGEGNQPQHF. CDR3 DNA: TGTGCCAGCGGACAGGGAGAGGGAAATCAGCCCCAGCATTTT.

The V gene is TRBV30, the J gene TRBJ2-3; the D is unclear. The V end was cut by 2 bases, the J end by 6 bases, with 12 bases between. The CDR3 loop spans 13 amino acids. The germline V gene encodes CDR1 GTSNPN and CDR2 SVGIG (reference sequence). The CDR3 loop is CAWSSLGGDTQYF. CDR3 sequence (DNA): TGTGCCTGGAGTTCCTTAGGCGGCGATACGCAGTATTTT.

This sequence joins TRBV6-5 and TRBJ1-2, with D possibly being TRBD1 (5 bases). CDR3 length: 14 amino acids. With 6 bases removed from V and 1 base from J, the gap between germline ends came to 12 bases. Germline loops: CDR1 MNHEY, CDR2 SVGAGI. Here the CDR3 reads CASRKRQFNYGYTF. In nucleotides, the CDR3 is TGTGCCAGCAGGAAACGACAGTTTAACTATGGCTACACCTTC.

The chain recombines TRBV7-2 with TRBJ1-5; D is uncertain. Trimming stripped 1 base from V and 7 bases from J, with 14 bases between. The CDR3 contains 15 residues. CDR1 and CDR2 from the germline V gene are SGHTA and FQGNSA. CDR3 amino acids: CASSLEGGRGQPQHF. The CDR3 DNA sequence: TGTGCCAGCAGCTTAGAGGGAGGGCGAGGACAGCCCCAGCATTTT.

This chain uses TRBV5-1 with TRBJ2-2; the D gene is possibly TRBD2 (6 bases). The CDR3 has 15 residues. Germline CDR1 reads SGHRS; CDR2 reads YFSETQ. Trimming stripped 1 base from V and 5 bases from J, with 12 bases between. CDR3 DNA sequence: TGCGCCAGCAGCTTGCTGTATGGGGGGACCGGGGAGCTGTTTTTT. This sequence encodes CASSLLYGGTGELFF.

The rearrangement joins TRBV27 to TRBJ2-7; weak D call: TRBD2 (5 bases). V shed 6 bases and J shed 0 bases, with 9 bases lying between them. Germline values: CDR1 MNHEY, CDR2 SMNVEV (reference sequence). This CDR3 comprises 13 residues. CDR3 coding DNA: TGTGCCAGCAGAGGACTGATCTCCTACGAGCAGTACTTC. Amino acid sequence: CASRGLISYEQYF.

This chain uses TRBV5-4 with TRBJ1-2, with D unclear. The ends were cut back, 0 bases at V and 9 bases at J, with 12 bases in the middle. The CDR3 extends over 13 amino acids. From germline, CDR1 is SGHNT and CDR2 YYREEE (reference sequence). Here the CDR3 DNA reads TGTGCCAGCAGCTTGGAAGATGGCAGGCGCTACACCTTC. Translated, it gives CASSLEDGRRYTF.

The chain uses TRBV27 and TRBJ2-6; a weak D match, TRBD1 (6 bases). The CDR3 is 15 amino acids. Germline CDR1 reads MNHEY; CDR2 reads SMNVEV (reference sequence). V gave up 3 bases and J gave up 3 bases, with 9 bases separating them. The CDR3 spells CASSFWGRGANVLTF. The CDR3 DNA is TGTGCCAGCAGTTTCTGGGGGCGTGGGGCCAACGTCCTGACTTTC.

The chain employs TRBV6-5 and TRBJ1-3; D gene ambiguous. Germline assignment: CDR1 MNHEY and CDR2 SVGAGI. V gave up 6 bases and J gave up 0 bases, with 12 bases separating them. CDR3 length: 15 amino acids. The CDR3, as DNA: TGTGCCAGCAGCCTCAACAGAGCCTCTGGAAACACCATATATTTT. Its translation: CASSLNRASGNTIYF.

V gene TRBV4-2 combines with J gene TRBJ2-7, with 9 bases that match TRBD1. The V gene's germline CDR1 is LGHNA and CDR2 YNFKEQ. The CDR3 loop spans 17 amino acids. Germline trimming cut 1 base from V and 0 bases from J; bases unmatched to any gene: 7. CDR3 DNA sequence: TGTGCCAGCAGCCAAGGGGGACAGGGCTCCTTCTCCTACGAGCAGTACTTC. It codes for CASSQGGQGSFSYEQYF.

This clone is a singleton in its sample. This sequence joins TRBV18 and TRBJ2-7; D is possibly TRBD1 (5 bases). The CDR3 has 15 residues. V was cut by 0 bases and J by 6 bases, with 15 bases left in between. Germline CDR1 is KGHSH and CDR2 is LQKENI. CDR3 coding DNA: TGTGCCAGCTCACCACCGTCCAGGGTTGGATTCGAGCAGTACTTC. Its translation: CASSPPSRVGFEQYF.

In DNA form, the CDR3 reads TGTGCCAGTAGTATCCGTCCGGGCTATGGCTACACCTTC. Protein product: CASSIRPGYGYTF. The rearrangement links TRBV19 to TRBJ1-2, with D unclear. CDR3 length equals 13 residues. Germline assignment: CDR1 LNHDA and CDR2 SQIVND (reference sequence). The V gene lost 3 bases and the J gene lost 4 bases, with 9 bases spanning the gap.

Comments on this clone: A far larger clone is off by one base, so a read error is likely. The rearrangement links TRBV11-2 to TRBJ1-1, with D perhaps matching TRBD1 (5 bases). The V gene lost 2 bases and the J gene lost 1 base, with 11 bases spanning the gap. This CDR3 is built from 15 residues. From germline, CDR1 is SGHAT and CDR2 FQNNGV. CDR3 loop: CASSLLGEGNTEAFF. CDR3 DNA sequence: TGTGCCAGCAGCTTACTAGGGGAGGGGAACACTGAAGCTTTCTTT. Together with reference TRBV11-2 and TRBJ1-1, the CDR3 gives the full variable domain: EAGVAQSPRYKIIEKRQSVAFWCNPISGHATLYWYQQILGQGPKLLIQFQNNGVVDDSQLPKDRFSAERLKGVDSTLKIQPAKLEDSAVYLCASSLLGEGNTEAFFGQGTRLTVV.